What follows is one TCR beta chain and its context. What it binds is not known. This entry is derived from a study of T cells in Graves' hyperthyroidism and ophthalmopathy. The study, taken as a whole, reports: Median prediction lead before ophthalmopathy onset was about 6.5 months with the model.

Every diagnosis used clinical symptoms, serum thyroxine and TRAb, thyroid ultrasound and orbital computed tomography. Before ophthalmopathy appeared, progressors gave blood at initial hyperthyroidism diagnosis. Extraction of PBMCs used 9 to 10 ml of fresh peripheral blood. Researchers amplified the TCR beta CDR3 regions from RNA transcripts. First-round RT-PCR with HTBI primers amplified the TCR CDR3 region. MiXCR, run by TCRdb on the multiplex PCR reads, gives a single entry per CDR3 protein. The data show some 300,000 distinct CDR3 sequences, 10% to 15% seen once. The CDR3 is 14 amino acids. Per the germline V gene, CDR1 is MNHEY and CDR2 is SVGEGT. V was pared by 3 bases and J by 5 bases, with 12 bases between.

Sequencing used blood. The chain links TRBV6-2 or TRBV6-3 to TRBJ2-3, with unresolved D. This TCR was sampled from a woman aged 30 to 39 with Graves' hyperthyroidism that later progressed to Graves' ophthalmopathy. CDR3 in DNA: TGTGCCAGCAGTTATTCACAAACGGGAGATACGCAGTATTTT. Amino acids: CASSYSQTGDTQYF.